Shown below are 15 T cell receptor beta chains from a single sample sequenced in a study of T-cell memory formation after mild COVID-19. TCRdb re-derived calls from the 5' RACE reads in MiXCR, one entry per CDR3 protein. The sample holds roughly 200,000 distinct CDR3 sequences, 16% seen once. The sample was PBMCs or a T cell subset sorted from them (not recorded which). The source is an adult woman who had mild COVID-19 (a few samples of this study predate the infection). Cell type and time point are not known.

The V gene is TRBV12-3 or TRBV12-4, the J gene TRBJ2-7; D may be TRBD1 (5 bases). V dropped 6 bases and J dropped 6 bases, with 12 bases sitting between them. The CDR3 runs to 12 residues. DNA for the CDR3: TGTGCCAGCAGCCGACAGACCGCCGAGCAGTACTTC. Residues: CASSRQTAEQYF.

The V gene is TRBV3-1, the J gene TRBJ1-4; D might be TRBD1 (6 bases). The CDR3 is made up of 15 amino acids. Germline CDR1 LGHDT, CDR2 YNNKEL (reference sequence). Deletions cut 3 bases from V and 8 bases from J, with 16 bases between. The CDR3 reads CASSQTQNRAEKLFF. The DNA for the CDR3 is TGTGCCAGCAGCCAGACCCAGAACAGGGCGGAAAAACTGTTTTTT.

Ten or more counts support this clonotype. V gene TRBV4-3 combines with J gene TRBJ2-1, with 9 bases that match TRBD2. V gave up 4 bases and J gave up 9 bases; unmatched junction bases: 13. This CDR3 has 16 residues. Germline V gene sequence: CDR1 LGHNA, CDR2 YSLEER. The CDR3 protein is CASSLQFSGSGGEQFF. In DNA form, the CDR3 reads TGCGCCAGCAGCCTTCAATTTAGCGGGAGCGGGGGTGAGCAGTTCTTC.

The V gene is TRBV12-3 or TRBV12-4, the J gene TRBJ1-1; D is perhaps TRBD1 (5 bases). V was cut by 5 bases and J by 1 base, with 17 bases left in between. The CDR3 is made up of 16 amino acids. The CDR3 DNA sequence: TGTGCCAGCAGTCCACGCACCCGAGGGGCGAACACTGAAGCTTTCTTT. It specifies CASSPRTRGANTEAFF.

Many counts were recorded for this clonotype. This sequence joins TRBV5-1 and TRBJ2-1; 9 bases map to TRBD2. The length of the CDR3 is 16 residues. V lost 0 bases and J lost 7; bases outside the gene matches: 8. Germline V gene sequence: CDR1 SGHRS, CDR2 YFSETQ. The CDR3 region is CASSLVVAGGPNEQFF. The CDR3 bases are TGCGCCAGCAGCTTGGTGGTGGCGGGAGGGCCTAATGAGCAGTTCTTC.

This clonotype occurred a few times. CDR3 bases: TGTGCCACCAGTGATCAGGGTCTGAGAGAGCAGTACTTC. It is translated as CATSDQGLREQYF. V and J are TRBV24-1 and TRBJ2-7; maybe TRBD1 (5 bases). V was trimmed by 3 bases and J by 7 bases, leaving 12 bases between them. Germline V lookup: CDR1 KGHDR, CDR2 SFDVKD. The CDR3 has 13 amino acids.

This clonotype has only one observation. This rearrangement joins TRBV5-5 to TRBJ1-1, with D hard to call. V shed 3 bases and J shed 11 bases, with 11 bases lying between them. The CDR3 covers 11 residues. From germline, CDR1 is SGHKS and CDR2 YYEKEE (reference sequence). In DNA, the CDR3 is TGTGCCAGCAGCTCCCCGATGCGGGCTTTCTTT. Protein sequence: CASSSPMRAFF.

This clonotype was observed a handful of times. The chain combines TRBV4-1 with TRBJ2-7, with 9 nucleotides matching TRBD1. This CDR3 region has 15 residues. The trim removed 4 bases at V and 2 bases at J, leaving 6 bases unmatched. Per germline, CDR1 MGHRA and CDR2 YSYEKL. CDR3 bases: TGCGCCAGCAGCCCCAAACAGGGGGCGGCCTACGAGCAGTACTTC. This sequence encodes CASSPKQGAAYEQYF.

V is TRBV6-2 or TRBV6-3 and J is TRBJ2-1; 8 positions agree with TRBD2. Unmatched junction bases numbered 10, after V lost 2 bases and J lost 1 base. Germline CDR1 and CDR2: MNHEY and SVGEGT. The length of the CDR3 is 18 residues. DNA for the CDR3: TGTGCCAGCAGTTACCCAATCGGGAGGGCCGGGTCCTACAATGAGCAGTTCTTC. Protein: CASSYPIGRAGSYNEQFF.

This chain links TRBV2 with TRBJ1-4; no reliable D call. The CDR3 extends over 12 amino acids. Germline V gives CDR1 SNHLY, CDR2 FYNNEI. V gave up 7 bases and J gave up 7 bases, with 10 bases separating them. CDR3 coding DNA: TGTGCCAGCAAGAGGATGTCTGAAAAACTGTTTTTT. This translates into CASKRMSEKLFF.

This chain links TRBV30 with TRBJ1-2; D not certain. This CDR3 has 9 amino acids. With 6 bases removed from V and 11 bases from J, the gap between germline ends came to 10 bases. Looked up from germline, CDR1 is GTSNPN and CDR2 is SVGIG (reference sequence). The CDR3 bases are TGTGCCTGCGGGTGGGGTTACACCTTC. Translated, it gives CACGWGYTF.

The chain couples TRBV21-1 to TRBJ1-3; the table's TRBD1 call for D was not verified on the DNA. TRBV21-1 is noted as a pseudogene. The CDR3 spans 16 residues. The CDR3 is CASSKGYPGPGNTIYF. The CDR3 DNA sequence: TGTGCCAGCAGCAAAGGGTATCCGGGACCTGGAAACACCATATATTTT.

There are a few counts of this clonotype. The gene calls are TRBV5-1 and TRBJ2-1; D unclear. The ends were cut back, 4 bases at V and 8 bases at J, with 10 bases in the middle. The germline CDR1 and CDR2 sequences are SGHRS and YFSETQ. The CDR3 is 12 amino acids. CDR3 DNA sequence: TGCGCCAGCAGCAGTGACCCCCATGAGCAGTTCTTC. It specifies CASSSDPHEQFF.

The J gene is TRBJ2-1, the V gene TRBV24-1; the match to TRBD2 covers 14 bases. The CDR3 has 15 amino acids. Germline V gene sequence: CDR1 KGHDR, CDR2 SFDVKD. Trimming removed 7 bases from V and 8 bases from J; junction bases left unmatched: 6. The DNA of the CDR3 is TGTGCCACCAGCCCCGGGACTAGCGGGAGTTATGAGCAGTTCTTC. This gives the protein CATSPGTSGSYEQFF.

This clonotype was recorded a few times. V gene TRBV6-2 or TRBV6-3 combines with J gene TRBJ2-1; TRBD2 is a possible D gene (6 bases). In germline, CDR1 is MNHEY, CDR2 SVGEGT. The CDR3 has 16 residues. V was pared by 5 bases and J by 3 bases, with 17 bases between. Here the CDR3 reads CASSDLAAGYYNEQFF. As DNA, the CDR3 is TGTGCCAGCAGTGATTTAGCGGCGGGATACTACAATGAGCAGTTCTTC.